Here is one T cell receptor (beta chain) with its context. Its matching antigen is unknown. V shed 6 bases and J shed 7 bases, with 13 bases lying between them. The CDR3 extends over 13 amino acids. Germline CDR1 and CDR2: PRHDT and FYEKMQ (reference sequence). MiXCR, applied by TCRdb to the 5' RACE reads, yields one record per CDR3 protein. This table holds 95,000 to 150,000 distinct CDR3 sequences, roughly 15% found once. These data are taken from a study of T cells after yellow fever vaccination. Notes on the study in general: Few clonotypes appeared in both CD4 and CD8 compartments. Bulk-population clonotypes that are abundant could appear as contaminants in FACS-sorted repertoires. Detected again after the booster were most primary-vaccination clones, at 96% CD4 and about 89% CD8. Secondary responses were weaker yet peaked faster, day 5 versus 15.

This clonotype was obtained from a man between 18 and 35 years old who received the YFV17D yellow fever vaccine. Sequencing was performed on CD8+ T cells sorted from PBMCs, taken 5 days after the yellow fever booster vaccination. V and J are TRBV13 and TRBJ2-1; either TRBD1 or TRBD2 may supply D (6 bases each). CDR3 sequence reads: CASRGRGGNEQFF. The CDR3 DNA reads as TGTGCCAGCAGGGGCCGAGGGGGGAATGAGCAGTTCTTC.